This T cell receptor (beta chain) derives from a study of blood T cell repertoires in COVID-19. About the study: PBMCs, B-cell-depleted T cells, or T cells provided the cDNA or gDNA that made up the material.

Per the authors' pipeline: Reference gene primer amplification gave estimated nucleated cell counts. Sequenced by immunoSEQ multiplex PCR; TCRdb stores in-frame clones only, minus some. V and J calls and clone size are those listed in that table; D and trimming were worked out from the DNA. The repertoire holds 75,000 or so clones, with roughly 80% as singletons. Germline V gives CDR1 LNHDA, CDR2 SQIVND (reference sequence). With V trimmed by 5 bases and J by 2 bases, 12 bases remained unmatched. The CDR3 sequence is 17 residues long. V usage is TRBV19 and J usage is TRBJ2-5, with 9 bases aligning to TRBD2. Sequencing input: peripheral blood. This clonotype originated in a woman in her sixties or seventies with acute or convalescent COVID-19. This chain's CDR3 is CASSPERGDSRQETQYF. The CDR3 nucleotides are TGTGCCAGTAGTCCCGAGCGGGGGGACAGCAGACAAGAGACCCAGTACTTC.